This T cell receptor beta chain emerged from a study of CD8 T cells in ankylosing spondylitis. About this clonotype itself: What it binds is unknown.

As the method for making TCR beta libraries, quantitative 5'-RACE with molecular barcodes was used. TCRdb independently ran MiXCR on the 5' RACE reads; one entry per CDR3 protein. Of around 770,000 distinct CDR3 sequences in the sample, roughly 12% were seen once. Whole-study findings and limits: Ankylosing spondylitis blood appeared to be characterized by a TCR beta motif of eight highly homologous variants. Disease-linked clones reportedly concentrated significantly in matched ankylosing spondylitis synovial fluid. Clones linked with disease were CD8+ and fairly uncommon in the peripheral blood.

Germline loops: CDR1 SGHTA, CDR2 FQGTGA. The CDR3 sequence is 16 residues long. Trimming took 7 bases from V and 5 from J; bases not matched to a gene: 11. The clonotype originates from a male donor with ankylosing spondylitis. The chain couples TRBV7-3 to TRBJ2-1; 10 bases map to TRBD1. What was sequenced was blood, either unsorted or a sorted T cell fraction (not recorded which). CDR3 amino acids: CASIYPSGTGDNEQFF. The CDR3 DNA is TGTGCCAGCATCTACCCTTCGGGGACAGGGGACAATGAGCAGTTCTTC.